The present TCR beta chain was sequenced within a study of blood T cell repertoires in COVID-19. Study-wide background: The samples span acute and convalescent COVID-19 from the United States, Italy and Spain. Sources were T cells, B-cell-depleted T cells, or PBMCs; the material itself was cDNA or gDNA.

Germline V lookup: CDR1 DFQATT, CDR2 SNEGSKA (reference sequence). V gave up 3 bases and J gave up 0 bases, with 14 bases separating them. The CDR3 consists of 15 residues. Here immunoSEQ multiplex PCR was the method, and the copy in TCRdb shows in-frame clones only, minus some. The sample yields roughly 300,000 clones, 85% seen once. Sequenced input: PBMCs or T cells enriched from blood (not recorded which). The chain combines TRBV20-1 with TRBJ1-2, with D tentatively TRBD1 (6 bases). This receptor was identified in a woman in her forties or fifties who had recovered from COVID-19. The CDR3 is CSASSGASTNYGYTF. The CDR3 DNA is TGCAGTGCTAGTTCAGGGGCCTCCACTAACTATGGCTACACCTTC.